This T cell receptor (beta chain) was sequenced for a study of CD8 T cells in ankylosing spondylitis. With respect to this clonotype: What it binds is unknown.

V was clipped by 4 bases and J by 4 bases, with 12 bases between them. This CDR3 has 14 residues. Germline CDR1 and CDR2: MNHEY and SVGAGI. Making use of molecular barcodes, quantitative 5'-RACE generated TCR beta libraries. MiXCR, run by TCRdb on the 5' RACE reads, gives a single entry per CDR3 protein. The sample carries about 440,000 distinct CDR3 sequences, 17% recorded once. Findings of the study overall: A CD8+ phenotype characterized the disease-linked clones, which were relatively rare in peripheral blood. Researchers reportedly found disease-linked clones significantly enriched in matched ankylosing spondylitis synovial fluid. Characteristic, it appeared, of ankylosing spondylitis blood was a TCR beta motif of seven or eight highly homologous variants. A subset of motif variants has previously been described in the synovial fluid and blood of reactive arthritis.

The chain employs TRBV6-5 and TRBJ2-3; tentative D call: TRBD2 (5 bases). The specimen was blood, either unsorted or a sorted T cell fraction (not recorded which). The receptor was isolated from a male donor with ankylosing spondylitis. DNA for the CDR3: TGTGCCAGCAGTTTGAGGCGGGCGCCAGATACGCAGTATTTT. It codes for CASSLRRAPDTQYF.